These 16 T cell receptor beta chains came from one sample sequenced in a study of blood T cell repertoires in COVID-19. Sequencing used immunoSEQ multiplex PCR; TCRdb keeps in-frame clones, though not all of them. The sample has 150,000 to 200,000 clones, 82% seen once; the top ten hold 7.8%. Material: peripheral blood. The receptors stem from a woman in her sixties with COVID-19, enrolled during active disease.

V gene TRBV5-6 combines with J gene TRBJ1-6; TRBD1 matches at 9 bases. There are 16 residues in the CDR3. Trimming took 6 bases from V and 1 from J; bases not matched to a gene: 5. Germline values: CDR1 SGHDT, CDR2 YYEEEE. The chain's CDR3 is CASTSGTGSYNSPLHF. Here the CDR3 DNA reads TGTGCCAGCACTTCCGGGACAGGGTCCTATAATTCACCCCTCCACTTT.

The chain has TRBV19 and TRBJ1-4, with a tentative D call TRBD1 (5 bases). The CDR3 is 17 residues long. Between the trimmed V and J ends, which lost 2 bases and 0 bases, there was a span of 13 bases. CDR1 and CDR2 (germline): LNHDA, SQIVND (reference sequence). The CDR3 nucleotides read TGTGCCAGTAGTATATGGAGGGGTAGATCAACTAATGAAAAACTGTTTTTT. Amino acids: CASSIWRGRSTNEKLFF.

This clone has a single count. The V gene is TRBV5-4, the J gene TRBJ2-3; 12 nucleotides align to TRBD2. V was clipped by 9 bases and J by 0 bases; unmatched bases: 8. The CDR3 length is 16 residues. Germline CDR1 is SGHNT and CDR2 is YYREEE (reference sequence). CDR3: CATKLAGGRSTDTQYF. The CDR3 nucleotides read TGTGCCACAAAACTAGCGGGGGGCCGTAGCACAGATACGCAGTATTTT.

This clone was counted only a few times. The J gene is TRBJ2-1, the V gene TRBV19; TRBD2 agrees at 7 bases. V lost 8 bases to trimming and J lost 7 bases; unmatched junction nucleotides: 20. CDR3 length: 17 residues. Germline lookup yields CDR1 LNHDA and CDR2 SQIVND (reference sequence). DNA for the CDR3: TGTGCCAGTTCTCCGCCCGCCGGCGGGAGATGGGAGAATGAGCAGTTCTTC. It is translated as CASSPPAGGRWENEQFF.

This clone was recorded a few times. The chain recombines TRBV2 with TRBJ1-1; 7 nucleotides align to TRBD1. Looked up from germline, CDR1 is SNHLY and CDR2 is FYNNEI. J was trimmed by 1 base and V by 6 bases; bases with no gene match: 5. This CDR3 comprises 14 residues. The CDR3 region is CASRAHRGNTEAFF. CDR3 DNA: TGTGCCAGCAGGGCGCACAGGGGGAACACTGAAGCTTTCTTT.

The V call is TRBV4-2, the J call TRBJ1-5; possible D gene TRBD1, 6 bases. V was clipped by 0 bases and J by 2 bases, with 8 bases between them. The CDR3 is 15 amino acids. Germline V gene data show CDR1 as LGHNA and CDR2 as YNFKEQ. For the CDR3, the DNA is TGTGCCAGCAGCCAAGAGGGGGGGCGCAATCAGCCCCAGCATTTT. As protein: CASSQEGGRNQPQHF.

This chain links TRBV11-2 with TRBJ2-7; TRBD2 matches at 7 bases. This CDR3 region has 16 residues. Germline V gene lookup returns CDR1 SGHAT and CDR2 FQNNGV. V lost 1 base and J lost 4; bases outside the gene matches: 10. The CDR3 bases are TGTGCCAGCAGCTTAGTCAGCGGGATTGCGGTTTACGAGCAGTACTTC. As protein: CASSLVSGIAVYEQYF.

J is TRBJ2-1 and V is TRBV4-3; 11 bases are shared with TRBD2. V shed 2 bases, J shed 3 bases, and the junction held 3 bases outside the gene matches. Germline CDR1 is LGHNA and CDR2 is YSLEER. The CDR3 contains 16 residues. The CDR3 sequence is CASSQLTSGIYNEQFF. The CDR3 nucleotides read TGCGCCAGCAGCCAACTGACTAGCGGGATCTACAATGAGCAGTTCTTC.

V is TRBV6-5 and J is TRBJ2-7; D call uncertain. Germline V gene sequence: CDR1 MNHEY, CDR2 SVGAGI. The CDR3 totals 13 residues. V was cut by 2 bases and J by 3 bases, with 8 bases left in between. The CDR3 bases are TGTGCCAGCAGTTACCAACAGTACTACGAGCAGTACTTC. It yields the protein CASSYQQYYEQYF.

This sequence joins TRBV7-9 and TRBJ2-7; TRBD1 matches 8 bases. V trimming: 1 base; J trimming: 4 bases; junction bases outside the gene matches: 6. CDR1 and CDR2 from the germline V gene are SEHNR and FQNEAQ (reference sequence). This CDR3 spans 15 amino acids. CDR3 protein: CASSLVQGARYEQYF. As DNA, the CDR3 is TGTGCCAGCAGCTTAGTCCAGGGGGCTCGGTACGAGCAGTACTTC.

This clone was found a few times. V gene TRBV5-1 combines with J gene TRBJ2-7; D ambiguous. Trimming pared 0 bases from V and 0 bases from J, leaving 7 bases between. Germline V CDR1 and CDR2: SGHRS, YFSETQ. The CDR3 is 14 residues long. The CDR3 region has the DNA TGCGCCAGCAGCTTGGATGCCAGCTCCTACGAGCAGTACTTC. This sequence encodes CASSLDASSYEQYF.

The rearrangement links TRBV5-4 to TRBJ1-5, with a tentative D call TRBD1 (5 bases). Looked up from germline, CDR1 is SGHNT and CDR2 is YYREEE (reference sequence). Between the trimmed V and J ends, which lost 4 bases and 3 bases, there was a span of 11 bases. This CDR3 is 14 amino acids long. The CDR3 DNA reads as TGTGCCAGCAGCCCGGGACTAAACAATCAGCCCCAGCATTTT. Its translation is CASSPGLNNQPQHF. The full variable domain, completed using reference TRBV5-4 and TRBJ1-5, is ETGVTQSPTHLIKTRGQQVTLRCSSQSGHNTVSWYQQALGQGPQFIFQYYREEENGRGNFPPRFSGLQFPNYSSELNVNALELDDSALYLCASSPGLNNQPQHFGDGTRLSIL.

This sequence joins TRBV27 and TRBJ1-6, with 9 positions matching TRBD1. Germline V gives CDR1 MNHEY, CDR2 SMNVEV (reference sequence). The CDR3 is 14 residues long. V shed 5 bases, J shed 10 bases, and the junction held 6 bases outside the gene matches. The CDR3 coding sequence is TGTGCCAGCAGTCTCTGGACAGGGGACTCACCCCTCCACTTT. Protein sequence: CASSLWTGDSPLHF.

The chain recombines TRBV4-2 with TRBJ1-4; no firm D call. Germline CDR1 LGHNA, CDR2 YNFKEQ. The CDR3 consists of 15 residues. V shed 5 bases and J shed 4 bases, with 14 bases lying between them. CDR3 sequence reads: CASSDRNSNNEKLFF. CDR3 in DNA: TGTGCCAGCAGCGATCGAAACAGTAATAATGAAAAACTGTTTTTT.

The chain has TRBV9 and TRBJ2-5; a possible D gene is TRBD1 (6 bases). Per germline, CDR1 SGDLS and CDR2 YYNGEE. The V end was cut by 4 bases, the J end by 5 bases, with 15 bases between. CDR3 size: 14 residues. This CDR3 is CASSIGQKWETQYF. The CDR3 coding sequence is TGTGCCAGCAGCATCGGACAGAAATGGGAGACCCAGTACTTC.

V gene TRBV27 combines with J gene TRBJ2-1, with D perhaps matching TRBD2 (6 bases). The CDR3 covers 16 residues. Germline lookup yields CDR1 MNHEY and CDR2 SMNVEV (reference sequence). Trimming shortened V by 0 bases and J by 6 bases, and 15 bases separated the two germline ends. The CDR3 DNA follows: TGTGCCAGCAGTTTATCGCGTCGGGAGTTGGGCAATGAGCAGTTCTTC. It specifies CASSLSRRELGNEQFF.